A selection of T cell receptor beta chains follows, all from one sample in a study of identifying expanded T cells in peripheral blood. TCRdb keeps only in-frame clones here, not all; method: immunoSEQ multiplex PCR. The table includes 95,000 to 100,000 clones, around 90% detected once. Sequencing was carried out using blood. The receptors come from a person aged 18 to 70 in good health. Each CDR3 is given with its conserved first and last residue. The D gene is left open where the match is weak. Size tells how often a clone was seen (once, few, many) or the class of an expanded clone, and some rows leave it out.

J gene: TRBJ2-4; V gene: TRBV2; D gene: TRBD2; clone size: .; CDR3 DNA: TGTGCCAGCAGTGTTGAGCGGGGGCTAGGGAGCATTCAGTACTTC; CDR3 protein: CASSVERGLGSIQYF
J gene: TRBJ2-5; V gene: TRBV5-4; D gene: .; clone size: .; CDR3 DNA: TGTGCCAGCAGCCGGAAAGACCAAGAGACCCAGTACTTC; CDR3 protein: CASSRKDQETQYF
J gene: TRBJ1-1; V gene: TRBV18; D gene: .; clone size: .; CDR3 DNA: TGTGCCAGCACCCGAACCCTGACCGGGATGAACACTGAAGCTTTCTTT; CDR3 protein: CASTRTLTGMNTEAFF
J gene: TRBJ1-6; V gene: TRBV5-1; D gene: TRBD1; clone size: .; CDR3 DNA: TGCGCCAGCAGCTTGGTTGGTGGACAGGGAGGGTCACCCCTCCACTTT; CDR3 protein: CASSLVGGQGGSPLHF
J gene: TRBJ2-7; V gene: TRBV29-1; D gene: TRBD2; clone size: .; CDR3 DNA: TGCAGCGTTGGTTCCGGGGGGTCCGCCTACGAGCAGTACTTC; CDR3 protein: CSVGSGGSAYEQYF
J gene: TRBJ2-7; V gene: TRBV5-1; D gene: .; clone size: .; CDR3 DNA: TGCGCCAGCAGCTTGGCCTCGCCGGCCTACGAGCAGTACTTC; CDR3 protein: CASSLASPAYEQYF
J gene: TRBJ2-1; V gene: TRBV5-6; D gene: TRBD2; clone size: once; CDR3 DNA: TGTGCCAGCAGCTTGGCCGGGACTAGCGGACACAATGAGCAGTTCTTC; CDR3 protein: CASSLAGTSGHNEQFF
J gene: TRBJ1-6; V gene: TRBV5-4; D gene: .; clone size: .; CDR3 DNA: TGTGCCAGCAGCTTGGTATTCTCTTCACCCCTCCACTTT; CDR3 protein: CASSLVFSSPLHF
J gene: TRBJ2-7; V gene: TRBV19; D gene: .; clone size: .; CDR3 DNA: TGTGCCAGTAGTATTACGGGGGCCTCCACCCACGAGCAGTACTTC; CDR3 protein: CASSITGASTHEQYF
J gene: TRBJ2-7; V gene: TRBV29-1; D gene: .; clone size: .; CDR3 DNA: TGCAGCGTTCGGGGGAGCTTGAATTACGAGCAGTACTTC; CDR3 protein: CSVRGSLNYEQYF
J gene: TRBJ2-7; V gene: TRBV7-2; D gene: TRBD1; clone size: once; CDR3 DNA: TGTGCCAGCAGCCGAACGGGACAGGACTCCTACGAGCAGTACTTC; CDR3 protein: CASSRTGQDSYEQYF
J gene: TRBJ1-2; V gene: TRBV20-1; D gene: .; clone size: .; CDR3 DNA: TGTCAGAGACTCGGTGTGGCTGGCTACACCTTC; CDR3 protein: CQRLGVAGYTF